This TCR beta chain was captured in a study of T cell responses to AZD1222 COVID-19 vaccine. Study-wide background: Second-dose intervals near 4 or 12 weeks were combined. The study, taken as a whole, reports: In a largely white British group with more females than males, clonal diversity was possibly underestimated. Spike-specific TCR breadth and depth went up after people got two AZD1222 doses. CD4 TCRs covered the whole spike, strongest at regions 160-218 and 743-854.

In germline, CDR1 is MNHEY, CDR2 SVGAGI. This CDR3 region has 14 residues. V was shortened by 6 bases and J by 3 bases, with 14 bases between the two germline ends. The protocol was immunoSEQ multiplex PCR, while the TCRdb copy is restricted to in-frame clones and leaves out a portion. Of about 150,000 clones listed, around 89% are singletons. In regard to this clone: What it binds is unknown.

The chain links TRBV6-5 to TRBJ1-1; weak D call: TRBD1 (5 bases). The specimen comprised peripheral blood, sampled on day 0 of AZD1222 vaccination. The origin of this receptor is an adult in good health. The CDR3 loop is CASRTSGGYTEAFF. The CDR3 DNA is TGTGCCAGCAGGACGTCGGGGGGTTACACTGAAGCTTTCTTT.